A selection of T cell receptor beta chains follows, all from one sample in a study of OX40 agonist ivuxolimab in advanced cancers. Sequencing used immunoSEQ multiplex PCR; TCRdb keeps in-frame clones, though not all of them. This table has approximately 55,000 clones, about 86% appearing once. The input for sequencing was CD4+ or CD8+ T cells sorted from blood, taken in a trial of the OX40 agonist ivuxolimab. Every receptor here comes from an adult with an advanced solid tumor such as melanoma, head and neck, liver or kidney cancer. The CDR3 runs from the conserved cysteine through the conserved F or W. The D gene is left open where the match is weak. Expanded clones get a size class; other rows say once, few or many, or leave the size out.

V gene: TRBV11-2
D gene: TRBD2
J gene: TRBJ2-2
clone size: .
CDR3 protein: CASLRTSGTGELFF
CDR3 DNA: TGTGCCAGCCTACGGACTAGCGGGACCGGGGAGCTGTTTTTT

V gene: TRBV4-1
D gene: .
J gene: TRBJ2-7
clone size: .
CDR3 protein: CASSPGTGPDEQYF
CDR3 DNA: TGCGCCAGCAGCCCCGGGACGGGGCCGGACGAGCAGTACTTC

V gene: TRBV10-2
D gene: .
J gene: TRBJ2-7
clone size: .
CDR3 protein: CASRTAGGAYEQYF
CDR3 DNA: TGCGCCAGCAGAACCGCAGGGGGGGCCTACGAGCAGTACTTC

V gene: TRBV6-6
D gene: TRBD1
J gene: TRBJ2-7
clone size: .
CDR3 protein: CASSHRGSNDEQYF
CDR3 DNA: TGTGCCAGCAGTCACAGGGGGTCGAACGACGAGCAGTACTTC

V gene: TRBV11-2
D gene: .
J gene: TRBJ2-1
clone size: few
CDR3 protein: CASSFHPKNEQFF
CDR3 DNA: TGTGCCAGCAGCTTCCATCCCAAAAATGAGCAGTTCTTC

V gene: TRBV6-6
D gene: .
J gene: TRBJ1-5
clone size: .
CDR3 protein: CASSYTGRNQPQHF
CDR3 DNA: TGTGCCAGCAGTTACACAGGACGGAATCAGCCCCAGCATTTT

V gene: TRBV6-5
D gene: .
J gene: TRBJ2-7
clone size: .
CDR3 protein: CASTQNYEQYF
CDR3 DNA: TGTGCCAGCACCCAAAACTACGAGCAGTACTTC

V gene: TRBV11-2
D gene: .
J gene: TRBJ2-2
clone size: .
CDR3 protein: CASSLVGVNTGELFF
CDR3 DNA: TGTGCCAGCAGCTTGGTAGGGGTTAACACCGGGGAGCTGTTTTTT

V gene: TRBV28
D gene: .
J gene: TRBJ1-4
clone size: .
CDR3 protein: CASSFYLGRREKLFF
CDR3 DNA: TGTGCCAGCAGTTTTTACTTAGGGCGGAGGGAAAAACTGTTTTTT

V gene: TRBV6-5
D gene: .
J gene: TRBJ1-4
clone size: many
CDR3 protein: CASRDSGWDEKLFF
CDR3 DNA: TGTGCCAGCAGGGATTCGGGGTGGGACGAAAAACTGTTTTTT

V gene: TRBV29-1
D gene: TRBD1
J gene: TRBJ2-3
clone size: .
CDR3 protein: CSVVATGPTDTQYF
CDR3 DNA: TGCAGCGTTGTGGCGACAGGGCCGACAGATACGCAGTATTTT

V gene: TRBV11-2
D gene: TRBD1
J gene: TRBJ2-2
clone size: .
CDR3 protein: CASSPGQGSTGELFF
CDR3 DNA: TGTGCCAGCTCCCCCGGACAGGGGAGCACCGGGGAGCTGTTTTTT

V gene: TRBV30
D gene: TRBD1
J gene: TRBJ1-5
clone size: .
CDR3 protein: CAWNPGTGSNQPQHF
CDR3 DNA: TGTGCCTGGAATCCCGGGACAGGTAGCAATCAGCCCCAGCATTTT

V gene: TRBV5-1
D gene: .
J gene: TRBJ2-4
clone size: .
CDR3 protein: CASSLGIGSRAKNIQYF
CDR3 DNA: TGCGCCAGCAGCTTGGGTATTGGGTCTCGGGCCAAAAACATTCAGTACTTC

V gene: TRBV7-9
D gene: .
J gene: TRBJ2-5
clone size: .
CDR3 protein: CASSLVGTETQYF
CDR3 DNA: TGTGCCAGCAGCTTAGTGGGGACGGAGACCCAGTACTTC

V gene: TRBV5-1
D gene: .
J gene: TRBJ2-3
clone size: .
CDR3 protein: CASSLWGDRDTDTQYF
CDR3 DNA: TGCGCCAGCAGCTTGTGGGGGGACAGAGACACAGATACGCAGTATTTT

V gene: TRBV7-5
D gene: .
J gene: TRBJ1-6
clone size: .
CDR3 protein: CARSLVPGKPHSPLHF
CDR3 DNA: TGTGCCAGAAGCTTAGTCCCGGGAAAACCCCATTCACCCCTCCACTTT

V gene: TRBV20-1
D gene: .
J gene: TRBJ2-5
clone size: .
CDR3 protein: CSASRGEQYF
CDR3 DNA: TGCAGTGCTTCACGAGGTGAGCAGTACTTC

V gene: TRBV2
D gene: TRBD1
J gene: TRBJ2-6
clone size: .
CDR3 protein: CASNFGTGYSGANVLTF
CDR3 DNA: TGTGCCAGCAATTTTGGGACAGGATACTCTGGGGCCAACGTCCTGACTTTC

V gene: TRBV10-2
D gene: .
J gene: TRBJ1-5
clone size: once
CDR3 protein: CASRREGSPNQPQHF
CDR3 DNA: TGCGCCAGCAGGAGAGAGGGAAGCCCCAATCAGCCCCAGCATTTT

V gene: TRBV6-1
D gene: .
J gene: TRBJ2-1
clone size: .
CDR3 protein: CASSARGPYNEQFF
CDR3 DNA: TGTGCCAGCAGTGCCCGGGGGCCGTACAATGAGCAGTTCTTC

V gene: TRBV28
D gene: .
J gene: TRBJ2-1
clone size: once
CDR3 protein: CASSLWQGGDNEQFF
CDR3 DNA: TGTGCCAGCAGTTTATGGCAGGGAGGCGACAATGAGCAGTTCTTC